The 29 T cell receptor beta chains reported below all come from one sample, sequenced in a study of molecular identifiers for immune sequencing clone quantification. MiXCR, applied by TCRdb to the PCR reads, yields one record per CDR3 protein. The sample holds roughly 630,000 distinct CDR3 sequences, 25% seen once. Sequencing input: naive CD8+ T cells from blood, with Jurkat cell RNA spiked in. Subset noted: FACS-sorted CD8+CD4-CCR7+CD45RA+ naive T cells. These receptors originate from a human donor in good health. Some libraries in this study had Jurkat cell RNA spiked in.

This chain connects TRBV5-1 to TRBJ2-1; 11 bases match TRBD2. The CDR3 is made up of 16 amino acids. Losses at the gene ends were 4 bases for V and 4 bases for J; bases not matched to a gene: 7. Germline lookup yields CDR1 SGHRS and CDR2 YFSETQ. The CDR3 loop reads CASSEILAGAYNEQFF. The CDR3 coding sequence is TGCGCCAGCAGCGAAATACTAGCGGGAGCATACAATGAGCAGTTCTTC.

The chain employs TRBV18 and TRBJ1-3; 7 bases map to TRBD1. The CDR3 extends over 14 amino acids. Germline V gives CDR1 KGHSH, CDR2 LQKENI. The J segment lost 4 bases and the V segment lost 4 bases, leaving 4 bases of the junction unmatched. The CDR3, as DNA: TGTGCCAGCTCACTTCCGGGACAGGGAAACACCATATATTTT. Translating gives CASSLPGQGNTIYF.

In its sample, this clonotype was seen many times. V is TRBV10-3 and J is TRBJ1-1; 9 nucleotides agree with TRBD1. Germline V lookup: CDR1 ENHRY, CDR2 SYGVKD. V trimming: 4 bases; J trimming: 0 bases; junction bases outside the gene matches: 12. The CDR3 contains 18 residues. The CDR3 bases are TGTGCCATCAGTGGCACCCGAGGGACAGGGCTAATGAACACTGAAGCTTTCTTT. It encodes CAISGTRGTGLMNTEAFF.

This clonotype was seen only a few times. V gene TRBV20-1 combines with J gene TRBJ2-2; TRBD1 aligns across 8 bases. Germline loops: CDR1 DFQATT, CDR2 SNEGSKA (reference sequence). V gave up 3 bases and J gave up 6 bases; unmatched junction bases: 6. The CDR3 is 14 amino acids. CDR3 coding DNA: TGCAGTGCTAGGGACAGGGAGGAGTCCGGGGAGCTGTTTTTT. As protein: CSARDREESGELFF.

Ten or more counts support this clonotype. V gene TRBV7-6 combines with J gene TRBJ2-7; TRBD2 is a possible D gene (6 bases). The V and J ends lost 5 bases and 2 bases respectively, with 16 bases between them. Germline CDR1 is SGHVS and CDR2 is FNYEAQ. CDR3 length equals 15 residues. The CDR3 protein is CASSPTGETAYEQYF. The CDR3 DNA is TGTGCCAGCAGCCCAACGGGGGAAACAGCCTACGAGCAGTACTTC.

This clonotype has a handful of counts. The chain has TRBV20-1 and TRBJ2-2; 7 positions match TRBD2. CDR1 DFQATT and CDR2 SNEGSKA come from the germline V gene (reference sequence). The CDR3 runs to 13 residues. Unmatched junction bases numbered 11, after V lost 6 bases and J lost 10 bases. CDR3 sequence reads: CSARGLRSVELFF. In DNA form, the CDR3 reads TGCAGTGCGAGGGGACTACGAAGTGTGGAGCTGTTTTTT.

About this clonotype: Since a much larger clone is just one base distant, this may be a read error. CDR3 nucleotide sequence: TGTGCCTGCAGTACAGTCACCGGGGAGCTGTTTTTT. Encoded protein: CACSTVTGELFF. This sequence joins TRBV27 and TRBJ2-2; D ambiguous. Germline CDR1 MNHEY, CDR2 SMNVEV (reference sequence). This CDR3 has 12 amino acids.

This clonotype was observed many times. This chain connects TRBV6-2 or TRBV6-3 to TRBJ2-3, with a weak D call TRBD2 (5 bases). Trimming pared 6 bases from V and 4 bases from J, leaving 8 bases between. The CDR3 length is 12 residues. Germline values: CDR1 MNHEY, CDR2 SVGEGT. DNA of the CDR3: TGTGCCAGCAGAGAGGAGGCAGATACGCAGTATTTT. This translates into CASREEADTQYF.

Note on this clonotype: This sequence may be a read error, since a much larger clone differs from it by one base. The chain recombines TRBV4-3 with TRBJ2-7; D remains unclear. The CDR3 extends over 13 amino acids. The ends were cut back, 4 bases at V and 6 bases at J, with 13 bases in the middle. CDR1 LGHNA and CDR2 YSLEER come from the germline V gene. The CDR3 is CASSPTPAFEQYF. As DNA, the CDR3 is TGCGCCAGCAGCCCAACTCCAGCTTTCGAGCAGTACTTC.

This clonotype has a handful of counts. This chain links TRBV30 with TRBJ2-2, with D possibly matching TRBD2 (5 bases). Germline V gene sequence: CDR1 GTSNPN, CDR2 SVGIG (reference sequence). V gave up 0 bases and J gave up 0 bases, with 5 bases separating them. The length of the CDR3 is 14 residues. The chain's CDR3 is CAWSVLANTGELFF. The CDR3 DNA follows: TGTGCCTGGAGTGTACTAGCGAACACCGGGGAGCTGTTTTTT.

In this sample, this clonotype turned up many times. The J gene is TRBJ2-7, the V gene TRBV25-1; 7 positions match TRBD1. CDR1 is MGHDK, CDR2 SYGVNS, per germline. CDR3 length: 14 residues. Unmatched junction bases numbered 6, after V lost 4 bases and J lost 3 bases. The CDR3 DNA sequence: TGTGCCAGCAGTGGGGGACAGAATCTCTACGAGCAGTACTTC. Its protein is CASSGGQNLYEQYF.

This rearrangement joins TRBV12-3 or TRBV12-4 to TRBJ2-2; 11 bases map to TRBD1. The CDR3 extends over 16 amino acids. V was pared by 2 bases and J by 5 bases, with 4 bases of the junction left unmatched. CDR3 protein: CASSLRTGGKTGELFF. For the CDR3, the DNA is TGTGCCAGCAGTTTACGGACAGGGGGCAAAACCGGGGAGCTGTTTTTT.

This clonotype turned up a few times. This chain connects TRBV12-3 or TRBV12-4 to TRBJ1-2; 11 bases map to TRBD1. V lost 2 bases and J lost 4; bases outside the gene matches: 12. The CDR3 consists of 18 residues. The CDR3 DNA reads TGTGCCAGCAGTTTATATAGGACAGGGGGCGAAAGGCGCTATGGCTACACCTTC. This gives the protein CASSLYRTGGERRYGYTF.

This clonotype was seen repeatedly, ten times or more. V gene TRBV29-1 combines with J gene TRBJ2-7; unclear D gene. The CDR3 length is 14 residues. The V end was cut by 6 bases, the J end by 3 bases, with 18 bases between. Germline V gene sequence: CDR1 SQVTM, CDR2 ANQGSEA. The CDR3: CSVTPSGRVYEQYF. The CDR3 nucleotides are TGCAGCGTGACTCCGAGTGGACGAGTCTACGAGCAGTACTTC.

The table lists this clonotype with many counts. The genes are TRBV30 and TRBJ2-2, with D unclear. The CDR3 totals 12 residues. The V end lost 2 bases, the J end lost 6 bases, and 7 bases lay between the germline ends. Germline values: CDR1 GTSNPN, CDR2 SVGIG (reference sequence). CDR3 in DNA: TGTGCCTGGAGTTGGGGTTCCGGGGAGCTGTTTTTT. Amino acid sequence: CAWSWGSGELFF.

V and J are TRBV7-9 and TRBJ2-7; no clear D. Germline V gene data show CDR1 as SEHNR and CDR2 as FQNEAQ (reference sequence). V lost 5 bases and J 3 bases, leaving 20 bases between the germline ends. This CDR3 contains 16 residues. As DNA, the CDR3 is TGTGCCAGCAGCGACCGTGCCCGTTTAGTTTTCTACGAGCAGTACTTC. Translated, it gives CASSDRARLVFYEQYF.

This clonotype showed up many times. The rearrangement links TRBV12-3 or TRBV12-4 to TRBJ2-3; 7 bases agree with TRBD2. CDR3 length: 16 residues. The V and J ends lost 1 base and 4 bases, in that order; junction bases with no gene match: 8. The CDR3 region has the DNA TGTGCCAGCAGTTTAGTGCGGGGGTGGAGGGCAGATACGCAGTATTTT. This encodes CASSLVRGWRADTQYF.

The CDR3 coding sequence is TGTGCCAGTAGTATTGGGGCGGGGGGTAAATACAATGAGCAGTTCTTC. Its protein is CASSIGAGGKYNEQFF. The rearrangement links TRBV19 to TRBJ2-1, with TRBD2 matching over 8 bases. The CDR3 is 16 residues long. The germline gives CDR1 LNHDA, CDR2 SQIVND (reference sequence). V lost 3 bases to trimming and J lost 4 bases; unmatched junction nucleotides: 8.

Concerning this clonotype: A read error may explain this, as a much larger clone is one base away. The J gene is TRBJ2-5, the V gene TRBV5-4; 7 bases line up with TRBD2. After removal of 0 bases from V and 5 bases from J, the junction contained 10 bases not matched to a gene. The CDR3 length is 16 residues. Germline V gives CDR1 SGHNT, CDR2 YYREEE (reference sequence). The CDR3 is CASSLDSAGLTETQYF. Written as DNA, the CDR3 is TGTGCCAGCAGCTTGGACTCAGCGGGGTTGACCGAGACCCAGTACTTC.

This clonotype was seen many times. The chain has TRBV28 and TRBJ2-7; the match to TRBD1 covers 9 bases. This CDR3 has 16 amino acids. Trimming at V came to 5 bases and at J to 5 bases, leaving 13 bases not matched to a gene. CDR1 and CDR2 (germline): MDHEN, SYDVKM. CDR3 coding DNA: TGTGCCAGCAGTCAAAGGACAGGGGCGCTCGATGACGAGCAGTACTTC. Amino acids: CASSQRTGALDDEQYF.

The chain recombines TRBV20-1 with TRBJ2-7; 8 bases agree with TRBD1. The CDR3 loop spans 13 amino acids. V was pared by 2 bases and J by 5 bases, with 5 bases of the junction left unmatched. CDR1 is DFQATT and CDR2 is SNEGSKA in the germline V gene (reference sequence). The CDR3 bases are TGCAGTGCTAGATCGGTGACAGGGGACGAGCAGTACTTC. It codes for CSARSVTGDEQYF.

This clonotype was detected many times. V is TRBV7-9 and J is TRBJ1-1; possibly TRBD1 for D (6 bases). V dropped 0 bases and J dropped 5 bases, with 13 bases sitting between them. Germline loops: CDR1 SEHNR, CDR2 FQNEAQ (reference sequence). The CDR3 extends over 15 amino acids. The CDR3: CASSLAGGGLTEAFF. The CDR3 DNA reads TGTGCCAGCAGCTTAGCAGGGGGTGGATTAACTGAAGCTTTCTTT.

This clonotype was counted ten times or more. The chain couples TRBV28 to TRBJ2-3; 7 bases are a match to TRBD2. The germline V gene encodes CDR1 MDHEN and CDR2 SYDVKM. V was pared by 6 bases and J by 4 bases, with 10 bases of the junction left unmatched. The CDR3 is 15 amino acids. The CDR3 DNA reads TGTGCCAGCAGCCTTACAGCGGGATGGGCAGATACGCAGTATTTT. Translated: CASSLTAGWADTQYF. Full variable domain (outside the CDR3, taken from reference TRBV28 and TRBJ2-3): DVKVTQSSRYLVKRTGEKVFLECVQDMDHENMFWYRQDPGLGLRLIYFSYDVKMKEKGDIPEGYSVSREKKERFSLILESASTNQTSMYLCASSLTAGWADTQYFGPGTRLTVL.

This clonotype was seen more than once but under ten times. The V call is TRBV4-1, the J call TRBJ2-2; no clear D gene. CDR1 MGHRA and CDR2 YSYEKL come from the germline V gene. The CDR3 contains 16 residues. V lost 1 base and J lost 0, with 9 bases in between. CDR3 loop: CASSQGWPSNTGELFF. CDR3 nucleotide sequence: TGCGCCAGCAGCCAAGGGTGGCCGTCGAACACCGGGGAGCTGTTTTTT.

To note about this clonotype: Germline and junction disagree at one end, which may indicate a read error. The gene calls are TRBV15 and TRBJ1-5; a possible D gene is TRBD1 (5 bases). CDR3 length: 14 residues. Per germline, CDR1 LNHNV and CDR2 YYDKDF (reference sequence). The CDR3 loop is CATSTGRGLGPPHF. The CDR3 DNA reads TGTGCCACCAGCACCGGACGGGGCCTCGGGCCCCCGCATTTT.

This clonotype occurred many times. The chain joins TRBV7-6 to TRBJ1-2, with 9 bases matching TRBD1. Germline trimming cut 7 bases from V and 6 bases from J; bases unmatched to any gene: 9. Germline V gene lookup returns CDR1 SGHVS and CDR2 FNYEAQ. The CDR3 runs to 14 residues. The CDR3, as DNA: TGTGCCAGCACCCCCATACAGGGGGCAGATGGCTACACCTTC. This sequence encodes CASTPIQGADGYTF.

This clonotype was found a few times. J is TRBJ1-6 and V is TRBV5-1; 9 bases line up with TRBD1. Unmatched junction bases numbered 9, after V lost 4 bases and J lost 7 bases. Germline CDR1 SGHRS, CDR2 YFSETQ. The CDR3 is 16 amino acids. The CDR3 protein is CASSAGGQGTNSPLHF. The CDR3 coding sequence is TGCGCCAGCAGCGCGGGGGGACAGGGCACCAATTCACCCCTCCACTTT.

The chain combines TRBV19 with TRBJ1-5, with D tentatively TRBD1 (5 bases). Trimming removed 0 bases at V and 7 bases at J, with 7 bases between. The CDR3 is 13 residues long. Germline V gene sequence: CDR1 LNHDA, CDR2 SQIVND (reference sequence). Here the CDR3 reads CASSIDGAQPQHF. CDR3 nucleotides: TGTGCCAGTAGTATAGACGGGGCCCAGCCCCAGCATTTT.

There are many counts of this clonotype. The rearrangement uses TRBV5-1 and TRBJ2-5, with 13 positions matching TRBD2. The CDR3 has 16 residues. The V and J ends lost 4 bases and 5 bases, in that order; junction bases with no gene match: 8. Germline CDR1 and CDR2: SGHRS and YFSETQ. The CDR3 bases are TGCGCCAGCAGCCCCCTTGAGGGACTAGCGGGGGAGACCCAGTACTTC. Residues: CASSPLEGLAGETQYF. Filled out from reference TRBV5-1 and TRBJ2-5, the complete variable domain reads KAGVTQTPRYLIKTRGQQVTLSCSPISGHRSVSWYQQTPGQGLQFLFEYFSETQRNKGNFPGRFSGRQFSNSRSEMNVSTLELGDSALYLCASSPLEGLAGETQYFGPGTRLLVL.